What follows describes a single TCR beta chain. The target antigen is unknown. TCRdb's copy holds only in-frame clones and misses some; the assay was immunoSEQ multiplex PCR. In the table there are roughly 100,000 clones, approximately 88% of which are singletons. This entry belongs to a study of T cell responses to AZD1222 COVID-19 vaccine. The study's findings and limits: The study found Spike-specific TCR breadth and depth rose after two AZD1222 doses. In a largely white British group with more females than males, clonal diversity was possibly underestimated. No day 14 peak samples; only post-peak repertoires were characterized. Across spike, vaccine-associated CD4 TCRs were found, dominant at 160-218 and 743-854.

The CDR3 consists of 15 residues. V gave up 7 bases and J gave up 1 base; unmatched junction bases: 8. CDR1 is SGDLS, CDR2 YYNGEE, per germline. V and J are TRBV9 and TRBJ1-3, with TRBD1 identical over 7 bases. This clonotype originated in an adult who received the AZD1222 COVID-19 vaccine. The sequenced sample was peripheral blood, obtained 28 days after the second AZD1222 dose. The CDR3 region has the DNA TGTGCCAGCGGGGGGGACAGTGGATCTGGAAACACCATATATTTT. Translated: CASGGDSGSGNTIYF.